Described below is a single T cell receptor (beta chain) sequence and its context. The antigen is unknown. The record originates from a study of cytomegalovirus exposure and HLA in healthy donors. On the study more broadly: The roughly 120 validation repertoires used the same platform as the approximately 620 first-cohort repertoires (as reported by a later analysis). Overall study results and limits: Cytomegalovirus-associated status was assigned to about 160 TCR beta chains. Cytomegalovirus status was reportedly diagnosed by the classifier with high specificity and sensitivity. TCR sequences were mostly rare, though some public TCRs occurred in many donors.

Germline CDR1 and CDR2: MNHNS and SASEGT. The CDR3 length is 14 residues. V trimming: 5 bases; J trimming: 2 bases; junction bases outside the gene matches: 5. TCRdb's copy holds only in-frame clones and misses some; the assay was immunoSEQ multiplex PCR. The repertoire has over 150,000 clones, 95% to 96% of them found once; the top ten carry roughly 1%. The sample was PBMCs. The J gene is TRBJ1-1, the V gene TRBV6-1, with 7 nucleotides matching TRBD1. This sequence originates from a woman aged 18-30 years in good health and CMV-seronegative. Written as DNA, the CDR3 is TGTGCCAGCAGTCAAGGGGGCATTAACACTGAAGCTTTCTTT. Protein product: CASSQGGINTEAFF.